This T cell receptor (beta chain) was sequenced in a study of T cells in Graves' hyperthyroidism and ophthalmopathy. Study results and limitations: Blood also contained most expanded thyroid clonotypes above 0.001.

The CDR3 is 14 amino acids. CDR1 is MNHNY and CDR2 is SVGAGI in the germline V gene (reference sequence). V was shortened by 2 bases and J by 2 bases, with 10 bases between the two germline ends. This clonotype was recorded at least ten times. What it recognizes is unknown. From RNA transcripts, TCR beta CDR3 regions were amplified. First-round RT-PCR targeting the TCR CDR3 was performed with the HTBI primer set. TCRdb re-analysed the multiplex PCR reads in MiXCR, keeping a single row per CDR3 protein. The sample shows a few hundred thousand distinct CDR3 sequences, around a sixth of them seen only once.

This TCR came from a woman aged 30 to 39 with Graves' hyperthyroidism. The sequenced material came from blood. The chain recombines TRBV6-6 with TRBJ2-7, with a weak D call TRBD1 (5 bases). CDR3 nucleotide sequence: TGTGCCAGCAGTTACGGAGACAGACCCTACGAGCAGTACTTC. Its protein is CASSYGDRPYEQYF.